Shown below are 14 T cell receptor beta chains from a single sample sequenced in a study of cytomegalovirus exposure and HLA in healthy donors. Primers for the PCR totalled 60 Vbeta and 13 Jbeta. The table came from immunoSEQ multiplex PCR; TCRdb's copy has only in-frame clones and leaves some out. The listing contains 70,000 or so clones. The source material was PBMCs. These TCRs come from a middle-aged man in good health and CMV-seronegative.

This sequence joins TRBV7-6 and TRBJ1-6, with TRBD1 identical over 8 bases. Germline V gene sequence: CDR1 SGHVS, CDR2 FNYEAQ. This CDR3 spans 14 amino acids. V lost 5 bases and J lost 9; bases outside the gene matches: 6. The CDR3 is CASSPGQGGSPLHF. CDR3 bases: TGTGCCAGCAGCCCAGGACAGGGCGGTTCACCCCTCCACTTT. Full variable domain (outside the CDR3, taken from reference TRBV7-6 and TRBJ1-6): GAGVSQSPRYKVTKRGQDVALRCDPISGHVSLYWYRQALGQGPEFLTYFNYEAQQDKSGLPNDRFSAERPEGSISTLTIQRTEQRDSAMYRCASSPGQGGSPLHFGNGTRLTVT.

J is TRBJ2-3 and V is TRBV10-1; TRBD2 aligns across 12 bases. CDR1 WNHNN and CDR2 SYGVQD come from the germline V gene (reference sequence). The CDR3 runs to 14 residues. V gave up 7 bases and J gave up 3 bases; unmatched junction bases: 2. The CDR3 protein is CASTSGRGTDTQYF. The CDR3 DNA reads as TGCGCCAGCACTAGCGGGAGGGGAACAGATACGCAGTATTTT.

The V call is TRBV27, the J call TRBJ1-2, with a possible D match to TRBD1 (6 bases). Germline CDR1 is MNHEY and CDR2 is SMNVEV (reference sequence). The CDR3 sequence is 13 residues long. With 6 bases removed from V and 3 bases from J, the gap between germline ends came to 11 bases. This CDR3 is CASRPGGDYGYTF. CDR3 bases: TGTGCCAGCAGACCTGGGGGCGACTATGGCTACACCTTC.

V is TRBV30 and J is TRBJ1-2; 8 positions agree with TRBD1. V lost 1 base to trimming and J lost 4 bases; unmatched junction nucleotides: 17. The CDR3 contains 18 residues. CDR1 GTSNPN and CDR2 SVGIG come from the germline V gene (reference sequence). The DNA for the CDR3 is TGTGCCTGGAGTGATGACTCTGGGGGGACAGGAAAAATCTATGGCTACACCTTC. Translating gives CAWSDDSGGTGKIYGYTF.

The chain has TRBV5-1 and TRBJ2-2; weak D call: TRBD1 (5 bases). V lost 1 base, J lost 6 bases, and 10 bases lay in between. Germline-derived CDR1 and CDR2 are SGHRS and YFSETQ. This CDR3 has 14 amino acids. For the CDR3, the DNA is TGCGCCAGCAGCTTGCCAGAAGGGGCCGGGGAGCTGTTTTTT. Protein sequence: CASSLPEGAGELFF.

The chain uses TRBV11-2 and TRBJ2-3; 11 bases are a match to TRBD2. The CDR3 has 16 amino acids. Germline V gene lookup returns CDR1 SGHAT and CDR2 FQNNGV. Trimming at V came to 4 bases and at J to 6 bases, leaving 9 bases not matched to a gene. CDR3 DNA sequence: TGTGCCAGCAGCTCCGTAGCGGGAGGGCCATGGGATACGCAGTATTTT. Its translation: CASSSVAGGPWDTQYF.

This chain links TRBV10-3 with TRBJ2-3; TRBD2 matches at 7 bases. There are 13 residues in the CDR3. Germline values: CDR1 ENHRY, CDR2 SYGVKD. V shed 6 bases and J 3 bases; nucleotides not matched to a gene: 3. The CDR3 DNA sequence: TGTGCCATCAGGGCGGGAGAAACAGATACGCAGTATTTT. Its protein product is CAIRAGETDTQYF.

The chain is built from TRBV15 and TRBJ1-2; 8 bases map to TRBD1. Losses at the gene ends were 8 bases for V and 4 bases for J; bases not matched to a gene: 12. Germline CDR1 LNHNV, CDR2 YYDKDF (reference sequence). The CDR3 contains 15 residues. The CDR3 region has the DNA TGTGCCACCTCCATGGACAGGGCACATCGCTATGGCTACACCTTC. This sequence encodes CATSMDRAHRYGYTF.

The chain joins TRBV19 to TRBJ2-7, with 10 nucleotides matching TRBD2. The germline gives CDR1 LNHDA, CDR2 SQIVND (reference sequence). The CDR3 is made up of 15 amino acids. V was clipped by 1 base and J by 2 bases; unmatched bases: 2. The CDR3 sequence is CASSIGTSGTYEQYF. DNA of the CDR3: TGTGCCAGTAGTATAGGGACTAGCGGAACCTACGAGCAGTACTTC.

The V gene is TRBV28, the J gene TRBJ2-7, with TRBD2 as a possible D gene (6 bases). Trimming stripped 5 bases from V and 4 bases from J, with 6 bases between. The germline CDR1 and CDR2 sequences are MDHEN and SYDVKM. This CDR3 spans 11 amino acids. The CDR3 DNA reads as TGTGCCAGCAGTCGGGGGTACGAGCAGTACTTC. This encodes CASSRGYEQYF.

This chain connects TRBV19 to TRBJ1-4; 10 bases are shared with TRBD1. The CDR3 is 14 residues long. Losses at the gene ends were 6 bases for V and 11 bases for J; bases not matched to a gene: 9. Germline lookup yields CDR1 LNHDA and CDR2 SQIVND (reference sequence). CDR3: CASSPGQGILKLFF. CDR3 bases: TGTGCCAGTAGCCCGGGACAGGGGATCCTTAAACTGTTTTTT.

The CDR3 nucleotides are TGTGCCTGGAGTGTTCTAGGGACAGGGATTCAGCCCCAGCATTTT. It translates to CAWSVLGTGIQPQHF. The chain has TRBV30 and TRBJ1-5; 9 bases fit TRBD1. The CDR3 sequence is 15 residues long. Unmatched junction bases numbered 6, after V lost 0 bases and J lost 6 bases. CDR1 and CDR2 from the germline V gene are GTSNPN and SVGIG (reference sequence).

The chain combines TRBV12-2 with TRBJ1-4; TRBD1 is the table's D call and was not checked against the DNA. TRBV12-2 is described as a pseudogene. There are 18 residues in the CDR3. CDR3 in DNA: TGTGCAAGTCGCCCTTCGGGACAGGAAATTTCAACTAATGAAAAACTGTTTTTT. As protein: CASRPSGQEISTNEKLFF.

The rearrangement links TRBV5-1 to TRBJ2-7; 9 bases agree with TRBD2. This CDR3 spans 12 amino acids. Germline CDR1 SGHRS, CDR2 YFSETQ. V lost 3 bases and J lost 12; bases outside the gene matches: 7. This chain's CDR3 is CASSSGTSWRYF. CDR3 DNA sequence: TGCGCCAGCAGCTCGGGGACTAGCTGGCGGTACTTC.